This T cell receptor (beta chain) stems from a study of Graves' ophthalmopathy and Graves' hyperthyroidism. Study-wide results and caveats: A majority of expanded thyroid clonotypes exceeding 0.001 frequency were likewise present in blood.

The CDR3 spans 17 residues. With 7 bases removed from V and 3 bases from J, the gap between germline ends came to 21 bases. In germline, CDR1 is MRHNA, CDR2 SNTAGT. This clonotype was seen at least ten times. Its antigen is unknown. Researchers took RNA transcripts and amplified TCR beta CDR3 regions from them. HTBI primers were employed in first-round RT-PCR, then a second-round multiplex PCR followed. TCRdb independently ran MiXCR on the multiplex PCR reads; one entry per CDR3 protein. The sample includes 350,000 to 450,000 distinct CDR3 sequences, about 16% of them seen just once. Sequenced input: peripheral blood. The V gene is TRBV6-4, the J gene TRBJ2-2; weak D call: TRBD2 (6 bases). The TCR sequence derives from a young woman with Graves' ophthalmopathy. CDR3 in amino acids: CASTVPRRGLDTGELFF. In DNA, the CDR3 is TGTGCCAGCACGGTGCCCAGGAGGGGACTCGACACCGGGGAGCTGTTTTTT.